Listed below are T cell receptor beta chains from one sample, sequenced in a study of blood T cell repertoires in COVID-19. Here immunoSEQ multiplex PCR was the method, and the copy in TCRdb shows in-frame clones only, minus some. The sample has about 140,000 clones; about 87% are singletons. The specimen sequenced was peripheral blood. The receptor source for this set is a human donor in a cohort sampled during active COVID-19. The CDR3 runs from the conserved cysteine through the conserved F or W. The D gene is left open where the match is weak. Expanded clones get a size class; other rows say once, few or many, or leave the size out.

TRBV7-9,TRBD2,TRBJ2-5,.,TGTGCCAGCAGCTTAGGTAGCGGGTTAACAGAGACCCAGTACTTC,CASSLGSGLTETQYF
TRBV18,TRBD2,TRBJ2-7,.,TGTGCCAGCTCACAGAGCGGGAGGGCCTACGAGCAGTACTTC,CASSQSGRAYEQYF
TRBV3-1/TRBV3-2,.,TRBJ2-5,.,TGTGCCAGCAGCCAAGATTCAGCTAGCAGAGAGACCCAGTACTTC,CASSQDSASRETQYF
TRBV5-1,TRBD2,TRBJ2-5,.,TGCGCCAGCAGCTTGGTCCTAGCGGGGGGACAAGAGACCCAGTACTTC,CASSLVLAGGQETQYF
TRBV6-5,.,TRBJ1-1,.,TGTGCCAGCACAAGCCTAGGGGCGGGGACCACTGAAGCTTTCTTT,CASTSLGAGTTEAFF
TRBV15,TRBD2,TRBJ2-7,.,TGTGCCACCAGCGCCCAACTAGCGGGGCCTTACTACGAGCAGTACTTC,CATSAQLAGPYYEQYF
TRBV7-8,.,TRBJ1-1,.,TGTGCCAGCAGCTTGGAGAGGACTGTTGAAGCTTTCTTT,CASSLERTVEAFF
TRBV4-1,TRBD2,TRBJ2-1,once,TGCGCCAGCAGCCAGGCCCCGGGACTAGCATACAATGAGCAGTTCTTC,CASSQAPGLAYNEQFF
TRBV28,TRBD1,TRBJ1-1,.,TGTGCCAGCCATTCTCTAGGGACAGGGAGCACTGAAGCTTTCTTT,CASHSLGTGSTEAFF
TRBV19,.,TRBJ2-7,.,TGTGCCAGTAGTATGAAGAGTAACTCCTACGAGCAGTACTTC,CASSMKSNSYEQYF
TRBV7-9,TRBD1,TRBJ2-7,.,TGTGCCAGCAGCTCCCAAAACCCCGGACAGGGGGGCGAGCAGTACTTC,CASSSQNPGQGGEQYF
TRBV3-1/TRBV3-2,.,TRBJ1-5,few,TGTGCCAGCAGCCAAGGGGGCAGACCACAGCCCCAGCATTTT,CASSQGGRPQPQHF
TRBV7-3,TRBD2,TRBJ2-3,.,TGTGCCAGCAGCTTACTAGCGGGGGGGCTCGGAGATACGCAGTATTTT,CASSLLAGGLGDTQYF
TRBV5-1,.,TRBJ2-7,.,TGCGCCAGCAGCTTGGAGCCTCCCCCCTACGAGCAGTACTTC,CASSLEPPPYEQYF
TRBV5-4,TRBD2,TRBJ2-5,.,TGTGCCAGCAGTCTAGCGGAACAAGAGACCCAGTACTTC,CASSLAEQETQYF
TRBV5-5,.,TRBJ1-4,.,TGTGCCAGCAGCAACACAGTTGTTCGTGAAAAACTGTTTTTT,CASSNTVVREKLFF
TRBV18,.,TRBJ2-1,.,TGTGCCAGCTCACTCAATTCCAGACGGGGAAGCTCCTACAATGAGCAGTTCTTC,CASSLNSRRGSSYNEQFF
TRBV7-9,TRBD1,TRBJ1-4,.,TGTGCCAGCAGTCGAGACAGGGGAGGGACAACTAATGAAAAACTGTTTTTT,CASSRDRGGTTNEKLFF
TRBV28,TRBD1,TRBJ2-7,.,TGTGCCAGCAGTTTACCGCGACAGGGAGCCGAGCAGTACTTC,CASSLPRQGAEQYF
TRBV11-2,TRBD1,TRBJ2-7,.,TGTGCCAGCAGCTTAGGCCGACAGGGCAGTTACGAGCAGTACTTC,CASSLGRQGSYEQYF
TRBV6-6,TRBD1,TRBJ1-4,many,TGTGCCAGCAGTTCCGGACAGGCTAATGAAAAACTGTTTTTT,CASSSGQANEKLFF
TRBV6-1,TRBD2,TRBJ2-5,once,TGTGCCAGCAGTGAAGCGAGTGGGGCGGGAGCGTTGGGGACCCAGTACTTC,CASSEASGAGALGTQYF
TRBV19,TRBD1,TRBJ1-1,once,TGTGCCAGTACCCAGGACAGGACGACCCTATCGAACACTGAAGCTTTCTTT,CASTQDRTTLSNTEAFF
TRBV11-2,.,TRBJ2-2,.,TGTGCCAGCACAGACCAGGGCCGAACGAACACCGGGGAGCTGTTTTTT,CASTDQGRTNTGELFF
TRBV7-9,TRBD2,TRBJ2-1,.,TGTGCCAGCACTTTGGAACTAGCGGGAGGGGGGGAGCAGTTCTTC,CASTLELAGGGEQFF
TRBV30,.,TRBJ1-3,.,TGTGCCTGGTTAACAGGGCCCACCAACTCTGGAAACACCATATATTTT,CAWLTGPTNSGNTIYF
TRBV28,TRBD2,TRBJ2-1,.,TGTGCCAGCAGTTTCCCTAGCGGGGCGTTATCCTACAATGAGCAGTTCTTC,CASSFPSGALSYNEQFF
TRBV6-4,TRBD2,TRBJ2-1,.,TGTGCCAGCAGCGACGGGACTAGCGTTTACAATGAGCAGTTCTTC,CASSDGTSVYNEQFF
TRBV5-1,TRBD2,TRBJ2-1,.,TGCGCCAGCAGCTTGACTAGCGGGGGGTCCTACAATGAGCAGTTCTTC,CASSLTSGGSYNEQFF
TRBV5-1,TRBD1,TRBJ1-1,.,TGCGCCAGCTGTACAGGGGGAGGGAACACTGAAGCTTTCTTT,CASCTGGGNTEAFF
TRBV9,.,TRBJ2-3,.,TGTGCCAGCAGCGTAGCCGAGTCTAGCACAGATACGCAGTATTTT,CASSVAESSTDTQYF
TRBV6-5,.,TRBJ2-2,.,TGTGCCAGCAGCTACCAGCGTCCGAACACCGGGGAGCTGTTTTTT,CASSYQRPNTGELFF
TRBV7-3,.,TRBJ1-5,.,TGTGCCAGCAGCTTAGGCAGTCATCAGCCCCAGCATTTT,CASSLGSHQPQHF
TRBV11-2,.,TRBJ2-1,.,TGTGCCAGCAGCCAAGGACGCGGGCCCAATGAGCAGTTCTTC,CASSQGRGPNEQFF
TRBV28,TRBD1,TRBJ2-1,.,TGTGCCAGCAGAGAGGACAGGGGATCCTACAATGAGCAGTTCTTC,CASREDRGSYNEQFF
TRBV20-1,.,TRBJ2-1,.,TGCAGTGCTAGTCCGGCAGGGAAAAACAATGAGCAGTTCTTC,CSASPAGKNNEQFF
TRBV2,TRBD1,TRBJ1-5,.,TGTGCCAGCAGTGAAACAGGGGGTCGGAATCAGCCCCAGCATTTT,CASSETGGRNQPQHF
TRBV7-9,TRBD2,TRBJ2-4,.,TGTGCCAGCAGCTTCCGGACTAGCGGGGGGCTAAACATTCAGTACTTC,CASSFRTSGGLNIQYF
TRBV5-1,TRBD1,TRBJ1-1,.,TGCGCCAGCAGCCAAGGGACAGGGCAAATTAGTACTGAAGCTTTCTTT,CASSQGTGQISTEAFF
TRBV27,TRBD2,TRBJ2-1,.,TGTGCCAGCAGTTTAAGGTCGGGAGGGGATGAGCAGTTCTTC,CASSLRSGGDEQFF
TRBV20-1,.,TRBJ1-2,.,TGCAGTGCTAGAGAAGGGAGAGGCTACACCTTC,CSAREGRGYTF
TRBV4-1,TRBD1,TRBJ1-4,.,TGCGCCAGCAGCCAAGGAGGACAGGGGCGGAATAGTTTCTGGGAAAAACTGTTTTTT,CASSQGGQGRNSFWEKLFF
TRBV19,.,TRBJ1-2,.,TGTGCCAGTCTGGACAAAACTAACTATGGCTACACCTTC,CASLDKTNYGYTF
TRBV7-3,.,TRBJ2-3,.,TGTGCCAGCAGCCCCGGGACATCAGATACGCAGTATTTT,CASSPGTSDTQYF
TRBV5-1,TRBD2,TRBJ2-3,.,TGCGCCAGCAGCTCTGGACTAGTAGGCAGCACAGATACGCAGTATTTT,CASSSGLVGSTDTQYF
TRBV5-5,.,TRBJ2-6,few,TGTGCCAGCAGCTTCCTCGGGGGTTCGGTTGGGGCCAACGTCCTGACTTTC,CASSFLGGSVGANVLTF
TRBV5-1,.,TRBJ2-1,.,TGCGCCAGCAGCTTGGCAGATAAGCAGTTCTTC,CASSLADKQFF
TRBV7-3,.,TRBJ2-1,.,TGTGCCAGCAGCCCGAACTCCCCTGGTGCCTACAATGAGCAGTTCTTC,CASSPNSPGAYNEQFF
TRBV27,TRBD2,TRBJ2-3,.,TGTGCCAGCAGGGGACTAGCGGGGTTGGTAGCAGATACGCAGTATTTT,CASRGLAGLVADTQYF